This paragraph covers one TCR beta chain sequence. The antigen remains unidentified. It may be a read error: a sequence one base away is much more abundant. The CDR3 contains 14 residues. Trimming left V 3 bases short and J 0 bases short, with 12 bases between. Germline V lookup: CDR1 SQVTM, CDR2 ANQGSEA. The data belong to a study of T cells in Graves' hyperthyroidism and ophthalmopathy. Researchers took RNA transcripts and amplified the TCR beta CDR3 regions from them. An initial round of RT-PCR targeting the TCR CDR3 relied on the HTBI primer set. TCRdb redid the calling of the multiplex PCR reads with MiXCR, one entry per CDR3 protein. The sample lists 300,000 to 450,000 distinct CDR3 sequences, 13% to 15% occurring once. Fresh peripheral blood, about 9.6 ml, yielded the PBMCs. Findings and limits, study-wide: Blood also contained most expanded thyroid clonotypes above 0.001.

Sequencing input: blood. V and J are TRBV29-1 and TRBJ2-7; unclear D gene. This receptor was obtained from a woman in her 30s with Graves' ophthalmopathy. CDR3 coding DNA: TGCAGCGTTGAGGAGACGGTAGACTCCTACGAGCAGTACTTC. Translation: CSVEETVDSYEQYF.